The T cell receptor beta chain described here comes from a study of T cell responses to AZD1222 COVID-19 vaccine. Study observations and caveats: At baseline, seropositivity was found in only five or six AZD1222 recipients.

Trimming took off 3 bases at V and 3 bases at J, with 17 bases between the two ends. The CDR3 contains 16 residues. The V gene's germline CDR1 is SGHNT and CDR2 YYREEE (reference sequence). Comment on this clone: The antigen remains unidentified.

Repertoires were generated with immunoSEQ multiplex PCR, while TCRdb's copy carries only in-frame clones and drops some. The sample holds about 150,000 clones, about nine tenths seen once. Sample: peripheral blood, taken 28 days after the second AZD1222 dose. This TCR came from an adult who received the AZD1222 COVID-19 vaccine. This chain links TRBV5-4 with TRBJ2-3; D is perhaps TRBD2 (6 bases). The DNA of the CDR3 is TGTGCCAGCAGCTCGGCGGGGACCGAAATTACAGATACGCAGTATTTT. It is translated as CASSSAGTEITDTQYF.